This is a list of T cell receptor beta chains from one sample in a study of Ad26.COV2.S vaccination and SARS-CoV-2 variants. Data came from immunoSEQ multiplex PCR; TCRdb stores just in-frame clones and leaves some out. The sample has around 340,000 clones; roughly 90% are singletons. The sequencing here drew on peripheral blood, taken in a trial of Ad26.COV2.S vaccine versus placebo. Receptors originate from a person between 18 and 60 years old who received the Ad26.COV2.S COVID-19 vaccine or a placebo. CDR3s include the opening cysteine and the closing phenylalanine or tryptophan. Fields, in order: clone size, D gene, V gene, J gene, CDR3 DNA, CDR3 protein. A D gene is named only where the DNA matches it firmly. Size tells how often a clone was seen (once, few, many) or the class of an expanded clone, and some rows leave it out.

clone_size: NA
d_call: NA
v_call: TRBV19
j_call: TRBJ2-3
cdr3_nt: TGTGCCAGTAGTACTTATACGGGACACCACACAGATACGCAGTATTTT
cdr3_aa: CASSTYTGHHTDTQYF

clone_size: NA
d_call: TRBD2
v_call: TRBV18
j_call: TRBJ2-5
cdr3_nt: TGTGCCAGCTCACCGGATCTTACGGGGGGTACAGAGACCCAGTACTTC
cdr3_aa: CASSPDLTGGTETQYF

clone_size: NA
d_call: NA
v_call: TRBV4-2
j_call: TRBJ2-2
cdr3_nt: TGTGCCAGCAGCCAAGATGTAGTGGAGGGGGAGCTGTTTTTT
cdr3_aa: CASSQDVVEGELFF

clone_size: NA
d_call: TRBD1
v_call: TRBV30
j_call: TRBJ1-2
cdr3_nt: TGTGCCTGGAGTGCCACCGGGACAGGCTATGGCTACACCTTC
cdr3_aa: CAWSATGTGYGYTF

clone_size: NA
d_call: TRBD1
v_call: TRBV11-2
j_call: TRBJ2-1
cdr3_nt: TGTGCCAGCAGCTGGGGACAGGGGGCTGGAAATGAGCAGTTCTTC
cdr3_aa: CASSWGQGAGNEQFF

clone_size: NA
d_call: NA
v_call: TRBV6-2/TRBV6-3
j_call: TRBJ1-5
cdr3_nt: TGTGCCAGCAGTACCCGGGACGGCCTCAGTCAGCCCCAGCATTTT
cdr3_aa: CASSTRDGLSQPQHF

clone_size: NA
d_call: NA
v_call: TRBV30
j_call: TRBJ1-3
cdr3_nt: TGTGCCTGGAACGAGGACGGGATCTCTGGAAACACCATATATTTT
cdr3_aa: CAWNEDGISGNTIYF

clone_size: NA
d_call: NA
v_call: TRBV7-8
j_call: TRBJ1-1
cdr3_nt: TGTGCCAGCACCTCCAGGGGACGGAACACTGAAGCTTTCTTT
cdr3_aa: CASTSRGRNTEAFF

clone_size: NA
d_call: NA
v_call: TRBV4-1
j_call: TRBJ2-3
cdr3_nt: TGCGCCAGCAGCCAAGGGTATGGGGGCGCAGCCACAAGTTTT
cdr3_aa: CASSQGYGGAATSF

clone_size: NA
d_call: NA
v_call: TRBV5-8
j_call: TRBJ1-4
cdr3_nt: TGTGCCAGCAGCTCGGGCGGAGGAAGGGAAATGGAGGAAAAACTGTTTTTT
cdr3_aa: CASSSGGGREMEEKLFF

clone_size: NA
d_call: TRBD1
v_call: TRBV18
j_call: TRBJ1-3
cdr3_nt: TGTGCCAGCTCATACTCGGGACAGGGCTCTGGAAACACCATATATTTT
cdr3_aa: CASSYSGQGSGNTIYF

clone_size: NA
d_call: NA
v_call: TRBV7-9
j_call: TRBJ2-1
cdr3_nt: TGTGCCAGCAGCTTAGCGCTTAGCGGACCCTCCTACAATGAGCAGTTCTTC
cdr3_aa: CASSLALSGPSYNEQFF

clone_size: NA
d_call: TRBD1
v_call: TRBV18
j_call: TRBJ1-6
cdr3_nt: TGTGCCAGCTCTCCGGGACAGAGCTCCTATAATTCACCCCTCCACTTT
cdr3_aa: CASSPGQSSYNSPLHF

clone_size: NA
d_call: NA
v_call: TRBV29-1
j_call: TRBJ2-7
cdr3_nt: TGCAGCGTTGTATATGGGAACTCCTACGAGCAGTACTTC
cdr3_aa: CSVVYGNSYEQYF

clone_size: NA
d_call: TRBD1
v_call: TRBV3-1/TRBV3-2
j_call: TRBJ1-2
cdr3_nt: TGTGCCAGCAGCCATTTGGACAGGGCCTATGGCTACACCTTC
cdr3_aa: CASSHLDRAYGYTF

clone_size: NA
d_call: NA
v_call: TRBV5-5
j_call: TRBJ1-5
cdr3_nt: TGTGCCAGCAGCTTATCGGCGGGGGAGCAGCCCCAGCATTTT
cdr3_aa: CASSLSAGEQPQHF

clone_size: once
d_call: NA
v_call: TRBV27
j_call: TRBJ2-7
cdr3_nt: TGTGCCAGCAGAGGGGGGACCAGCCCCTACGAGCAGTACTTC
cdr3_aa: CASRGGTSPYEQYF

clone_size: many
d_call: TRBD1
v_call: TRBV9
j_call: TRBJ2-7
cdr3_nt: TGTGCCAGCAGCGCAGGGGGCTGGGACGAGCAGTACTTC
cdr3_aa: CASSAGGWDEQYF

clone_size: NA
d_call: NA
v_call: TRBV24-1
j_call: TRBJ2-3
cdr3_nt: TGTGCCACCAGTGGCCCGCTACTGAGGGAAATTAGCACAGATACGCAGTATTTT
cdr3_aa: CATSGPLLREISTDTQYF

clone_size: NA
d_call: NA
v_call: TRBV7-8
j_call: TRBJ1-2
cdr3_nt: TGTGCCAGCAGCTTGGTTACATCCCATGGCTACACCTTC
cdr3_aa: CASSLVTSHGYTF

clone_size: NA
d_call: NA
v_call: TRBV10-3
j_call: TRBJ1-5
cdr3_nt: TGTGCCATCAGTGAGCCGGGGGCCGATCAGCCCCAGCATTTT
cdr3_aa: CAISEPGADQPQHF

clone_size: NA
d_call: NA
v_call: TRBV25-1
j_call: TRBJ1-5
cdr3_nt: TGTGCCAGCAGTGATACAGGGAGCAATCAGCCCCAGCATTTT
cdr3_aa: CASSDTGSNQPQHF

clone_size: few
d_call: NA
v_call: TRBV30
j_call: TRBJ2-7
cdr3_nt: TGTGCCTGGAGGAGAGACAGCTCCTACGAGCAGTACTTC
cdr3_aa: CAWRRDSSYEQYF

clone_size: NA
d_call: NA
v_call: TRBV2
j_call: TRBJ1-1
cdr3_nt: TGTGCCAGCGGAGTACCGGGCCCAGAGGGCACTGAAGCTTTCTTT
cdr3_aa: CASGVPGPEGTEAFF

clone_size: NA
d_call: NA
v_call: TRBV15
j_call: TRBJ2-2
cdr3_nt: TGTGCCACCAGCAGGGGGGGGAGCAGGGGATATACCGGGGAGCTGTTTTTT
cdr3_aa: CATSRGGSRGYTGELFF

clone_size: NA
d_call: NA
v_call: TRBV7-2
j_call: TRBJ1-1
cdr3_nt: TGTGCCAGCAGCCAGGGGAACACTGAAGCTTTCTTT
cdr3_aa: CASSQGNTEAFF

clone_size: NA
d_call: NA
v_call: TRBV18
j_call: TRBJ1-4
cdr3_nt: TGTGCCAGCTCACCGCGACCACCTTCAACTAATGAAAAACTGTTTTTT
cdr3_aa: CASSPRPPSTNEKLFF

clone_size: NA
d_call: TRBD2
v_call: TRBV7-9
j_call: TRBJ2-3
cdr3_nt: TGTGCCAGCAGCGGTCCGGGACTAGCGGGGGGGCTGGACACAGATACGCAGTATTTT
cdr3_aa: CASSGPGLAGGLDTDTQYF

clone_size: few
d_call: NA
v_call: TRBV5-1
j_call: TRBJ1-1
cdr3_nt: TGCGCCAGCAGCTTGAATCCAGGGCAGAACACTGAAGCTTTCTTT
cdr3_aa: CASSLNPGQNTEAFF

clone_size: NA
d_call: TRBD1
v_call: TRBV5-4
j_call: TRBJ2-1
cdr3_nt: TGTGCCAGCAGCGTGCCGGGACAGGGATACAATGAGCAGTTCTTC
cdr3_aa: CASSVPGQGYNEQFF

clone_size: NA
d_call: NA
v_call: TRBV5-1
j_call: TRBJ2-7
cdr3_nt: TGCGCCAGCAGCTCACCCAGGGCCCCCTACGAGCAGTACTTC
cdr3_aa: CASSSPRAPYEQYF

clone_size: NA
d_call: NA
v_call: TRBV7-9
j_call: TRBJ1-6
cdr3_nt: TGTGCCAGCAGCACGGGCAGGGATAATTCACCCCTCCACTTT
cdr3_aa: CASSTGRDNSPLHF

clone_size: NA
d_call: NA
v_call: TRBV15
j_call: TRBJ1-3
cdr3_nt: TGTGCCACCAGCAGATCAAGATACTCTGGAAACACCATATATTTT
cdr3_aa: CATSRSRYSGNTIYF

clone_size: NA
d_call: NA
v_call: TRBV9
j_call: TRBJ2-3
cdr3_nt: TGTGCCAGCAGCGTAGCTAGCACAGATACGCAGTATTTT
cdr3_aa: CASSVASTDTQYF

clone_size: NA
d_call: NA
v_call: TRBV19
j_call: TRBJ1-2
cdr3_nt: TGTGCCAGTAGTAATCGCCGGGGTACCTATGGCTACACCTTC
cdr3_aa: CASSNRRGTYGYTF

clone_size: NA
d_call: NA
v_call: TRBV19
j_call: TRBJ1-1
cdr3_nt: TGTGCCAGTAGTATAGTTACAGGACCTAATGAAGCTTTCTTT
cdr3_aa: CASSIVTGPNEAFF

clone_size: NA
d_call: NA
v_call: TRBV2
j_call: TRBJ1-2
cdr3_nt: TGTGCCAGCAGTGAAGCTGGCAGGGTTGGTGGCTACACCTTC
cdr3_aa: CASSEAGRVGGYTF

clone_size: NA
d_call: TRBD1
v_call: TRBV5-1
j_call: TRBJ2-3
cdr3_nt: TGCGCCAGCAGCTTGCAGGGGGAGAGCACAGATACGCAGTATTTT
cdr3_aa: CASSLQGESTDTQYF

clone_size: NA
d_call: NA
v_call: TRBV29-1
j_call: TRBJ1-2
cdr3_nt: TGCAGCGTTTCAACAGGAGGCGGGTATGGCTACACCTTC
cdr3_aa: CSVSTGGGYGYTF

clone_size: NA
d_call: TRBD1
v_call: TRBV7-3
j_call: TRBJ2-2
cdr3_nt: TGTGCCAGCAGCTTAACGGGACAGGGGACCGGGGAGCTGTTTTTT
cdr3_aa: CASSLTGQGTGELFF

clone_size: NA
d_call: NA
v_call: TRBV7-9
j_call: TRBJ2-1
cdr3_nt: TGTGCCAGCAGCTTAGTGGGCGGGGAGCAGTTCTTC
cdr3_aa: CASSLVGGEQFF

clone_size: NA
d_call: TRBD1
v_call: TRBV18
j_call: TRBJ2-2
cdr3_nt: TGTGCCAGCTCACCAGCGACAGGGTACGGGGAGCTGTTTTTT
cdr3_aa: CASSPATGYGELFF